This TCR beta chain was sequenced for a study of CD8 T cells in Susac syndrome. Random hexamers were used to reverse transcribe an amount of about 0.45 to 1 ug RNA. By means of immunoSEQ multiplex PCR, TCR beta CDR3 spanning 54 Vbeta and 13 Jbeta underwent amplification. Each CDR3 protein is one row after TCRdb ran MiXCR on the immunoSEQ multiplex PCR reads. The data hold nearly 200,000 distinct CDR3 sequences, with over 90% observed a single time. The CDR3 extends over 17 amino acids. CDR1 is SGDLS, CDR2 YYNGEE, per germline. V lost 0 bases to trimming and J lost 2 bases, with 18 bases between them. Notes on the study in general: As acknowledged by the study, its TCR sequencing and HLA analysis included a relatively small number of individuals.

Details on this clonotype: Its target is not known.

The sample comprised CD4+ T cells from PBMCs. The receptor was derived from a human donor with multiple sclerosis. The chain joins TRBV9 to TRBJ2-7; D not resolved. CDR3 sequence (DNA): TGTGCCAGCAGCGTAGGCCCCAGCAGGTCTTATGCCTACGAGCAGTACTTC. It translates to CASSVGPSRSYAYEQYF.